These 13 T cell receptor beta chains came from one sample sequenced in a study of shared clonotypes between healthy human individuals (dated by TCRdb to the early 2020s). The library was built by means of the immunoSEQ multiplex PCR assay. Entries here come from immuneACCESS through TCRdb and include only in-frame sequences with V and J called. Some clones fail to appear in such tables; in the studies checked, an unresolved V gene covers under half of the shortfall, and the cause of the remainder is unknown. The sample records more than 850,000 clones, about 80% of which are singletons. About 0.52% of the sample comes from the top ten. Material for sequencing was memory CD4+ T cells from PBMCs. The cell subset or site label on this specimen signifies: CD45RA-negative fraction. Receptors were obtained from a man in his late teens or twenties in good health. Some clones in this sample may be carry-over from other donors' samples.

The V call is TRBV27, the J call TRBJ1-4; 8 bases agree with TRBD1. Germline CDR1 MNHEY, CDR2 SMNVEV (reference sequence). CDR3 size: 15 residues. With V trimmed by 4 bases and J by 8 bases, 9 bases remained unmatched. CDR3 loop: CASSSRTGRGEKLFF. CDR3 sequence (DNA): TGTGCCAGCAGTTCCAGGACAGGGAGGGGGGAAAAACTGTTTTTT.

This chain uses TRBV7-8 with TRBJ2-4, with D tentatively TRBD1 or TRBD2 (6 bases each). Germline V gene data show CDR1 as SGHVS and CDR2 as FQNEAQ. V lost 0 bases and J 1 base, leaving 19 bases between the germline ends. CDR3 length: 19 amino acids. The CDR3 DNA sequence: TGTGCCAGCAGCTTAGCTAGGGAAGGGGGGCGTCTCGCCAAAAACATTCAGTACTTC. Protein: CASSLAREGGRLAKNIQYF.

The chain uses TRBV28 and TRBJ2-3; 7 bases align to TRBD2. The V and J ends lost 5 bases and 4 bases, in that order; junction bases with no gene match: 9. The CDR3 length is 15 residues. The V gene's germline CDR1 is MDHEN and CDR2 SYDVKM. CDR3: CASSPGRLAADTQYF. Written as DNA, the CDR3 is TGTGCCAGCAGTCCCGGGCGGCTAGCGGCAGATACGCAGTATTTT.

The V call is TRBV5-1, the J call TRBJ2-7; weak D call: TRBD2 (5 bases). CDR1 SGHRS and CDR2 YFSETQ come from the germline V gene. The CDR3 totals 12 residues. The V gene lost 4 bases and the J gene lost 7 bases, with 12 bases spanning the gap. The CDR3 nucleotides read TGCGCCAGCAGCGACCTCGGCGGGGAGCAGTACTTC. Translation: CASSDLGGEQYF.

Note on this clone: Other DNA sequences in the sample encode the same CDR3. The V gene is TRBV15, the J gene TRBJ1-4; 7 nucleotides line up with TRBD1. Germline CDR1 LNHNV, CDR2 YYDKDF (reference sequence). CDR3 length: 14 amino acids. V lost 3 bases to trimming and J lost 4 bases; unmatched junction nucleotides: 2. The CDR3 bases are TGTGCCACCAGCAGGGGACAGCTTAATGAAAAACTGTTTTTT. Translating gives CATSRGQLNEKLFF.

The genes are TRBV5-6 and TRBJ2-1; 7 nucleotides align to TRBD2. CDR1 is SGHDT, CDR2 YYEEEE, per germline. V dropped 0 bases and J dropped 10; count of bases not matched to a gene: 7. The CDR3 spans 14 residues. This chain's CDR3 is CASSLGLARKEQFF. The CDR3 nucleotides read TGTGCCAGCAGCTTGGGACTAGCTCGGAAGGAGCAGTTCTTC.

This chain links TRBV18 with TRBJ2-7; no definite D call. The CDR3 contains 14 residues. Germline lookup yields CDR1 KGHSH and CDR2 LQKENI. Trimming left V 2 bases short and J 3 bases short, with 11 bases between. The CDR3 sequence: CASSPVDLDYEQYF. The CDR3 bases are TGTGCCAGCTCACCAGTCGACCTAGACTACGAGCAGTACTTC.

This chain connects TRBV4-2 to TRBJ1-3, with D possibly TRBD1 on 6 matching bases. Germline values: CDR1 LGHNA, CDR2 YNFKEQ. V shed 3 bases and J shed 4 bases, with 22 bases lying between them. This CDR3 comprises 18 residues. The CDR3 here is CASSHGTRFMGAGNTIYF. The CDR3 nucleotides are TGTGCCAGCAGCCACGGGACACGGTTCATGGGAGCCGGAAACACCATATATTTT.

The rearrangement joins TRBV2 to TRBJ2-5; unclear D gene. CDR1 and CDR2 (germline): SNHLY, FYNNEI. V was clipped by 7 bases and J by 5 bases, with 14 bases between them. This CDR3 spans 13 amino acids. The CDR3 DNA is TGTGCCAGCAAGCCCCGGATTTACGAGACCCAGTACTTC. Translation: CASKPRIYETQYF.

To note about this clone: This CDR3 is also generated by other DNA sequences in the sample. J is TRBJ1-3 and V is TRBV28; 9 nucleotides align to TRBD1. Germline V lookup: CDR1 MDHEN, CDR2 SYDVKM. The V and J ends lost 6 bases and 2 bases, in that order; junction bases with no gene match: 2. The CDR3 consists of 14 residues. The CDR3 loop reads CASSRTGAGNTIYF. Written as DNA, the CDR3 is TGTGCCAGCAGCAGGACAGGGGCTGGAAACACCATATATTTT.

This chain connects TRBV11-3 to TRBJ2-2, with TRBD2 identical over 15 bases. Germline CDR1 reads SGHNT; CDR2 reads YENEEA. This CDR3 region has 17 residues. The V gene end was trimmed by 4 bases and the J gene end by 7 bases; junction bases not matched to a gene: 7. DNA of the CDR3: TGTGCCAGCAGCTCCCGGACTAGCGGGAGGGCCGTCGGGGAGCTGTTTTTT. Translated: CASSSRTSGRAVGELFF.

The chain uses TRBV7-6 and TRBJ1-5, with no clear D. This CDR3 comprises 14 residues. V was trimmed by 1 base and J by 2 bases, leaving 6 bases between them. Germline assignment: CDR1 SGHVS and CDR2 FNYEAQ. The CDR3 sequence is CASSLGGGNQPQHF. Here the CDR3 DNA reads TGTGCCAGCAGCTTAGGAGGTGGCAATCAGCCCCAGCATTTT.

The chain couples TRBV7-2 to TRBJ1-3, with TRBD1 matching over 8 bases. Trimming took 6 bases from V and 4 from J; bases not matched to a gene: 8. The CDR3 length is 15 residues. Germline V gene lookup returns CDR1 SGHTA and CDR2 FQGNSA. The CDR3 nucleotides read TGTGCCAGCAGTTTTGGACAGGGCGGCGGAAACACCATATATTTT. This sequence encodes CASSFGQGGGNTIYF.